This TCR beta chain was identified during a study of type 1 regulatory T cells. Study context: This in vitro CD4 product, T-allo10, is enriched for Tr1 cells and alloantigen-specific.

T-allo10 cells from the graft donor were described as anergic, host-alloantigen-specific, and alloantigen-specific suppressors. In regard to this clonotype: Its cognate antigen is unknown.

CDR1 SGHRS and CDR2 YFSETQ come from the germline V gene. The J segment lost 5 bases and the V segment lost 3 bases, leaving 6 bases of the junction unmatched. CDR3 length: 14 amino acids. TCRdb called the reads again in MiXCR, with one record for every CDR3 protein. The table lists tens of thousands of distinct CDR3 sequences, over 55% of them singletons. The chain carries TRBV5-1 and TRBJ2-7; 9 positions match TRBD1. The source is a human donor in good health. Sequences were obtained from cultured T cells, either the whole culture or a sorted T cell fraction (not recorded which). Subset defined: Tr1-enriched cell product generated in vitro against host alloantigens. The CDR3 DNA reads TGCGCCAGCAGCTGGACAGGGGTCATCCACGAGCAGTACTTC. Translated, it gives CASSWTGVIHEQYF.